The 18 T cell receptor beta chains below were found in one sample sequenced in a study of cytomegalovirus exposure and HLA in healthy donors (dated 2017 in TCRdb). Library preparation was by the immunoSEQ multiplex PCR assay. For the multiplex PCR, a mixture combining 60 forward primers for TCR Vbeta segments and 13 reverse primers for TCR Jbeta segments was used. TCRdb mirrors the immuneACCESS table, restricted to in-frame sequences. Some clones are absent from its copies; in checked studies, under half trace to an unresolved V gene, and the reason for the others is unknown. The sample records fewer than 200,000 clones, 80% of which are singletons. Around 4.4% of the sample is held by the ten biggest clonotypes. Sequencing input: PBMCs. The source of these receptors is a woman aged 45-65 years in good health and CMV-seropositive.

The table lists this clone with a few counts. The DNA of the CDR3 is TGTGCCATCAGTGACCCTGATAGTAATGAAAAACTGTTTTTT. It yields the protein CAISDPDSNEKLFF. This chain joins TRBV10-3 and TRBJ1-4, with D unresolved. Trimming stripped 3 bases from V and 4 bases from J, with 9 bases between. Germline values: CDR1 ENHRY, CDR2 SYGVKD. The CDR3 is 14 residues long.

The genes are TRBV6-5 and TRBJ1-1; D might be TRBD1 (6 bases). There are 15 residues in the CDR3. V dropped 6 bases and J dropped 8 bases, with 22 bases sitting between them. Per germline, CDR1 MNHEY and CDR2 SVGAGI. In nucleotides, the CDR3 is TGTGCCAGCAGCCTAGTTAGGACAGCCCTAAGGGAAGCTTTCTTT. Protein sequence: CASSLVRTALREAFF.

This chain connects TRBV6-5 to TRBJ1-2, with unresolved D. Germline CDR1 and CDR2: MNHEY and SVGAGI. The CDR3 covers 16 residues. V was shortened by 0 bases and J by 2 bases, with 13 bases between the two germline ends. As DNA, the CDR3 is TGTGCCAGCAGTTACTCGAGCCTCCTCCTGAACTATGGCTACACCTTC. Translation gives CASSYSSLLLNYGYTF.

The chain links TRBV7-2 to TRBJ2-7; the match to TRBD1 covers 7 bases. This CDR3 spans 15 amino acids. In germline, CDR1 is SGHTA, CDR2 FQGNSA. The ends lost 5 bases at V and 2 bases at J; junction bases unmatched: 9. CDR3 loop: CASSLYLGGTYEQYF. The CDR3 DNA reads as TGTGCCAGCAGCCTTTACCTAGGGGGCACCTACGAGCAGTACTTC.

The chain combines TRBV5-1 with TRBJ1-1, with D unclear. The CDR3 length is 14 residues. The germline V gene encodes CDR1 SGHRS and CDR2 YFSETQ. Trimming shortened V by 4 bases and J by 0 bases, and 10 bases separated the two germline ends. CDR3 DNA sequence: TGCGCCAGCAGCCGCGGATCCGTGAACACTGAAGCTTTCTTT. Translated: CASSRGSVNTEAFF. The full variable domain, completed using reference TRBV5-1 and TRBJ1-1, is KAGVTQTPRYLIKTRGQQVTLSCSPISGHRSVSWYQQTPGQGLQFLFEYFSETQRNKGNFPGRFSGRQFSNSRSEMNVSTLELGDSALYLCASSRGSVNTEAFFGQGTRLTVV.

This clone came up a few times. This chain uses TRBV4-3 with TRBJ1-1; no firm D call. This CDR3 is built from 14 residues. CDR1 is LGHNA, CDR2 YSLEER, per germline. V was trimmed by 5 bases and J by 7 bases, leaving 17 bases between them. For the CDR3, the DNA is TGCGCCAGCAGCACTCCGGTGCCCCCCTTTGAAGCTTTCTTT. Translating it yields CASSTPVPPFEAFF.

This clone was recorded once. The rearrangement uses TRBV10-3 and TRBJ1-5; no reliable D call. Between the trimmed V and J ends, which lost 8 bases and 5 bases, there was a span of 13 bases. Germline V gives CDR1 ENHRY, CDR2 SYGVKD. The CDR3 length is 13 residues. The CDR3 here is CAIGVGDYQPQHF. The CDR3 DNA reads as TGTGCCATCGGCGTGGGAGATTATCAGCCCCAGCATTTT.

V and J are TRBV6-1 and TRBJ1-4, with unresolved D. V lost 6 bases, J lost 2 bases, and 16 bases lay in between. Germline loops: CDR1 MNHNS, CDR2 SASEGT. The CDR3 contains 16 residues. CDR3 in amino acids: CASREQFAATNEKLFF. The CDR3 DNA follows: TGTGCCAGCAGAGAACAATTTGCGGCGACTAATGAAAAACTGTTTTTT.

This chain's CDR3 is CASSDQEVRYF. The DNA of the CDR3 is TGCGCCAGCAGTGACCAAGAGGTGAGGTACTTC. The gene calls are TRBV10-1 and TRBJ2-7, with D unclear. CDR3 size: 11 residues. The V end lost 3 bases, the J end lost 12 bases, and 12 bases lay between the germline ends. Germline loops: CDR1 WNHNN, CDR2 SYGVQD (reference sequence).

This clone was seen a few times. V gene TRBV18 combines with J gene TRBJ2-7, with TRBD1 as a possible D gene (5 bases). V shed 3 bases and J shed 0 bases, with 18 bases lying between them. This CDR3 region has 17 residues. Germline V gene sequence: CDR1 KGHSH, CDR2 LQKENI. The CDR3 coding sequence is TGTGCCAGCTCACCCACCTCCGGACATGGGGTCTCCTACGAGCAGTACTTC. It is translated as CASSPTSGHGVSYEQYF.

This chain connects TRBV29-1 to TRBJ1-2; no clear D. Trimming took 0 bases from V and 8 from J, leaving 10 bases between them. Germline V CDR1 and CDR2: SQVTM, ANQGSEA. The CDR3 extends over 12 amino acids. As DNA, the CDR3 is TGCAGCGTTGAAGAAGGAGGGAACGGCTACACCTTC. Protein sequence: CSVEEGGNGYTF.

The chain employs TRBV9 and TRBJ1-2; D remains ambiguous. The CDR3 is 13 amino acids. V was cut by 4 bases and J by 4 bases, with 11 bases left in between. Looked up from germline, CDR1 is SGDLS and CDR2 is YYNGEE. CDR3 protein: CASSPTDGYGYTF. The CDR3 region has the DNA TGTGCCAGCAGCCCCACAGACGGCTATGGCTACACCTTC.

This chain links TRBV19 with TRBJ2-1, with 10 bases fitting TRBD2. Unmatched junction bases numbered 7, after V lost 3 bases and J lost 2 bases. The CDR3 contains 17 residues. Per germline, CDR1 LNHDA and CDR2 SQIVND (reference sequence). The CDR3 spells CASSMGSGRSPYNEQFF. The CDR3 nucleotides are TGTGCCAGTAGTATGGGTAGCGGGAGGTCCCCCTACAATGAGCAGTTCTTC.

The rearrangement links TRBV11-2 to TRBJ2-1; 10 nucleotides line up with TRBD2. The CDR3 sequence is 14 residues long. Losses at the gene ends were 1 base for V and 6 bases for J; bases not matched to a gene: 0. The germline CDR1 and CDR2 sequences are SGHAT and FQNNGV. CDR3 residues: CASSLGLAGNEQFF. In DNA, the CDR3 is TGTGCCAGCAGCTTAGGACTAGCGGGCAATGAGCAGTTCTTC.

The CDR3 DNA follows: TGTGCCAGCAGTGAAGCGCGGGCGGGTTTCAACTATGGCTACACCTTC. This codes for CASSEARAGFNYGYTF. The genes are TRBV2 and TRBJ1-2; D unresolved. Germline-derived CDR1 and CDR2 are SNHLY and FYNNEI. V lost 0 bases to trimming and J lost 2 bases, with 13 bases between them. This CDR3 is 16 amino acids long. The variable domain in full, with the rest retrieved from reference TRBV2 and TRBJ1-2, is EPEVTQTPSHQVTQMGQEVILRCVPISNHLYFYWYRQILGQKVEFLVSFYNNEISEKSEIFDDQFSVERPDGSNFTLKIRSTKLEDSAMYFCASSEARAGFNYGYTFGSGTRLTVV.

The V gene is TRBV30, the J gene TRBJ1-2; TRBD1 matches at 11 bases. Germline assignment: CDR1 GTSNPN and CDR2 SVGIG (reference sequence). J gave up 2 bases and V 3 bases, and 5 bases lay outside the gene matches. CDR3 size: 15 residues. CDR3: CAWSGGTGGNYGYTF. CDR3 DNA: TGTGCCTGGAGCGGGGGGACAGGGGGAAACTATGGCTACACCTTC.

The chain joins TRBV27 to TRBJ2-7, with 8 nucleotides matching TRBD1. Germline V CDR1 and CDR2: MNHEY, SMNVEV (reference sequence). Unmatched junction bases numbered 9, after V lost 2 bases and J lost 12 bases. The CDR3 consists of 13 residues. The CDR3 loop is CASSLSGRGLLYF. CDR3 sequence (DNA): TGTGCCAGCAGTTTAAGTGGCAGGGGGCTTTTGTACTTC.

The chain employs TRBV9 and TRBJ1-3; 8 positions match TRBD1. V trimming: 4 bases; J trimming: 2 bases; junction bases outside the gene matches: 8. Per germline, CDR1 SGDLS and CDR2 YYNGEE. The CDR3 covers 16 residues. CDR3: CASSPGQGKAGNTIYF. The CDR3 coding sequence is TGTGCCAGCAGCCCTGGACAGGGAAAGGCTGGAAACACCATATATTTT.